This T cell receptor (beta chain) was sequenced during a study of monozygotic twins with inflammatory bowel disease. A note on this clonotype: Its antigen is unidentified.

Every TCR library consumed around 3,300 ng of total RNA. TCRdb derives one entry per CDR3 protein from the 5' RACE reads, leaving out DNA. The table gives 350,000 to 500,000 distinct CDR3 sequences; the top ten clones make up about 2.4% of it. Study results and limitations: IBD-affected twins scored below their healthy co-twins in TCRbeta diversity (inverse Simpson).

Germline lookup yields CDR1 SGHTA and CDR2 FQGNSA. The CDR3 has 17 amino acids. Blood was collected, more than 2 ml per donor. The sample taken for sequencing was blood. This TCR was recovered from a human donor with ulcerative colitis or Crohn's disease, or a healthy co-twin of an affected twin (not recorded which). The V and J genes are TRBV7-2 and TRBJ2-2; as DNA is missing, the TRBD2 call by TCRdb cannot be tested. CDR3 region: CASSLRRGGTGTGELFF.